Each of the 10 T cell receptor beta chains below was sequenced from the same sample in a study of cytomegalovirus exposure and HLA in healthy donors. Sequencing was performed with immunoSEQ multiplex PCR; in TCRdb, only in-frame clones are kept and a portion is missing. The data contain more than 95,000 clones, around 94% of them singletons. The material sequenced was PBMCs. The source of these receptors is a woman between 18 and 29 years old in good health and CMV-seronegative.

The chain has TRBV2 and TRBJ1-6; the D is unclear. CDR3 length: 14 amino acids. The germline gives CDR1 SNHLY, CDR2 FYNNEI. The V and J ends lost 7 bases and 6 bases respectively, with 13 bases between them. CDR3 nucleotide sequence: TGTGCCAGCACCCTTATTTCCCTTAATTCACCCCTCCACTTT. Translating gives CASTLISLNSPLHF.

The V gene is TRBV20-1, the J gene TRBJ1-2, with a possible D match to TRBD1 (6 bases). This CDR3 spans 11 amino acids. Trimming stripped 5 bases from V and 8 bases from J, with 12 bases between. Germline assignment: CDR1 DFQATT and CDR2 SNEGSKA (reference sequence). The CDR3, as DNA: TGCAGTGCTGACCAGGGGAGAGGCTACACCTTC. Its translation is CSADQGRGYTF.

The V and J genes are TRBV5-6 and TRBJ1-1; D is perhaps TRBD1 (5 bases). The germline gives CDR1 SGHDT, CDR2 YYEEEE. This CDR3 spans 12 amino acids. The V end was cut by 3 bases, the J end by 13 bases, with 16 bases between. CDR3 region: CASSSPGGGDFF. The CDR3 nucleotides read TGTGCCAGCAGCTCCCCCGGGGGTGGTGATTTCTTT.

The chain's CDR3 is CASSGGQGWTKNIQYF. CDR3 coding DNA: TGTGCCAGCAGCGGGGGACAGGGATGGACCAAAAACATTCAGTACTTC. The rearrangement links TRBV9 to TRBJ2-4, with 9 nucleotides matching TRBD1. This CDR3 region has 16 residues. Germline V gives CDR1 SGDLS, CDR2 YYNGEE. Trimming cost V 3 bases and J 2 bases; bases outside gene matches: 6.

The chain combines TRBV18 with TRBJ1-2; D is unclear. The V gene lost 3 bases and the J gene lost 4 bases, with 18 bases spanning the gap. The CDR3 is 16 amino acids. Germline lookup yields CDR1 KGHSH and CDR2 LQKENI. The CDR3 here is CASSPQDLPGSYGYTF. The CDR3 coding sequence is TGTGCCAGCTCACCTCAAGACCTACCGGGAAGCTATGGCTACACCTTC.

This clone has a single count. This chain connects TRBV30 to TRBJ2-7; 10 bases match TRBD2. This CDR3 has 14 residues. V was pared by 4 bases and J by 7 bases, with 10 bases of the junction left unmatched. CDR1 is GTSNPN and CDR2 is SVGIG in the germline V gene (reference sequence). The CDR3 spells CAWTEAGGPIEQYF. The DNA of the CDR3 is TGTGCCTGGACTGAAGCGGGGGGGCCGATTGAGCAGTACTTC.

This clone was seen a single time. The chain has TRBV19 and TRBJ1-1; TRBD1 agrees at 9 bases. J gave up 4 bases and V 5 bases, and 5 bases lay outside the gene matches. The CDR3 has 14 residues. In germline, CDR1 is LNHDA, CDR2 SQIVND (reference sequence). The CDR3: CASSLTGGTTEAFF. The CDR3 DNA is TGTGCCAGTAGTCTGACAGGGGGGACCACTGAAGCTTTCTTT.

This clone was found many times. CDR3 sequence: CASSQGLAGGPDTQYF. The DNA for the CDR3 is TGTGCCAGCAGCCAAGGACTAGCGGGAGGGCCAGATACGCAGTATTTT. V and J are TRBV4-2 and TRBJ2-3; 14 bases are shared with TRBD2. CDR3 length: 16 amino acids. The germline V gene encodes CDR1 LGHNA and CDR2 YNFKEQ. V gave up 1 base and J gave up 4 bases; unmatched junction bases: 1.

J is TRBJ2-1 and V is TRBV2; 9 bases map to TRBD2. Unmatched junction bases numbered 1, after V lost 6 bases and J lost 4 bases. Germline CDR1 is SNHLY and CDR2 is FYNNEI. This CDR3 spans 13 amino acids. CDR3 coding DNA: TGTGCCAGCAGAGCGGGAGGTTACAATGAGCAGTTCTTC. It yields the protein CASRAGGYNEQFF.

The chain links TRBV5-1 to TRBJ1-2; TRBD1 might be the D (6 bases). V gave up 2 bases and J gave up 3 bases, with 11 bases separating them. The germline gives CDR1 SGHRS, CDR2 YFSETQ. The length of the CDR3 is 14 residues. In DNA, the CDR3 is TGCGCCAGCAGCTTACAGGGTAGGGACTATGGCTACACCTTC. Translation gives CASSLQGRDYGYTF. The full variable domain, rest sourced from reference TRBV5-1 and TRBJ1-2, is KAGVTQTPRYLIKTRGQQVTLSCSPISGHRSVSWYQQTPGQGLQFLFEYFSETQRNKGNFPGRFSGRQFSNSRSEMNVSTLELGDSALYLCASSLQGRDYGYTFGSGTRLTVV.